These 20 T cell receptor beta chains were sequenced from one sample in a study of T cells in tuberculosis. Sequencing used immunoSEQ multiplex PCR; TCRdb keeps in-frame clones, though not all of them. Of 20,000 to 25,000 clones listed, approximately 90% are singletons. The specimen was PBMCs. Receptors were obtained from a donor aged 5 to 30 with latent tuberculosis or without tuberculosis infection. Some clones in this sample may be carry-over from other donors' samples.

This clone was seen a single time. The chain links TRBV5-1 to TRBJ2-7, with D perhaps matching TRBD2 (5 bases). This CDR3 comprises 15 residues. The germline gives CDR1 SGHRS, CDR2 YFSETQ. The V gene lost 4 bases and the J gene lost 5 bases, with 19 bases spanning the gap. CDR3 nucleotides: TGCGCCAGCAGCCTGCCTAGGGAGCGACGCGACGAGCAGTACTTC. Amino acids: CASSLPRERRDEQYF.

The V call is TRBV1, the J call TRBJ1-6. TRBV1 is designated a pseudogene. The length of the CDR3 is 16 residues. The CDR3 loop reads CTSSQDETGYNSPLHF. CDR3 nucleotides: TGCACCAGCAGCCAAGATGAGACGGGCTATAATTCACCCCTCCACTTT.

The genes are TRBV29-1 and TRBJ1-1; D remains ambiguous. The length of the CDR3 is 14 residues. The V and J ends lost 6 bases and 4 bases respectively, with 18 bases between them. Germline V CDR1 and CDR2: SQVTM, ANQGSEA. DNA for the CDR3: TGCAGCGTCGTCCCCCTCGATAGGAGCACTGAAGCTTTCTTT. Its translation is CSVVPLDRSTEAFF.

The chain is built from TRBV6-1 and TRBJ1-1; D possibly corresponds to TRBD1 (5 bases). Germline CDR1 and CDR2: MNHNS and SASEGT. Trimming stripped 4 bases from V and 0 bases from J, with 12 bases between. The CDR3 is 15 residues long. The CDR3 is CASSVMAGLNTEAFF. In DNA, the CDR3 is TGTGCCAGCAGTGTAATGGCAGGGCTGAACACTGAAGCTTTCTTT.

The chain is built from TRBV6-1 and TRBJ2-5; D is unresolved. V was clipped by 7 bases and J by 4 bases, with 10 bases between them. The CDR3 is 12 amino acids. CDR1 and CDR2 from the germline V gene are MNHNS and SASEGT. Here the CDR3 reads CASNGLGETQYF. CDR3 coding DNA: TGTGCCAGCAATGGGCTGGGAGAGACCCAGTACTTC.

CDR3 in DNA: TGCGCCAGCAGCCAAAAACAGGGGGCGTACGAGCAGTACTTC. Translating it yields CASSQKQGAYEQYF. The rearrangement links TRBV4-1 to TRBJ2-7, with 9 bases aligning to TRBD1. Germline V CDR1 and CDR2: MGHRA, YSYEKL. The CDR3 sequence is 14 residues long. V gave up 2 bases and J gave up 4 bases; unmatched junction bases: 3.

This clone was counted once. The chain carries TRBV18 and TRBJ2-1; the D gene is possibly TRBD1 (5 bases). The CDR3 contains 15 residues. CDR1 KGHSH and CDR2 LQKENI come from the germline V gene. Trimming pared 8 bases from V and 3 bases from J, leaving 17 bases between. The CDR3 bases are TGTGCCAGCGGTCAGGGTTGGACGTACTACAATGAGCAGTTCTTC. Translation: CASGQGWTYYNEQFF.

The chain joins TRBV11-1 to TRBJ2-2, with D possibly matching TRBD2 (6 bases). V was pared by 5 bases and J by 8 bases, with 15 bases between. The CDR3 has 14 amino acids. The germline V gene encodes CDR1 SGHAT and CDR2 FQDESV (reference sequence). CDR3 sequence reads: CASSPRYGRGELFF. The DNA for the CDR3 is TGTGCCAGCAGCCCTAGGTACGGGAGAGGGGAGCTGTTTTTT.

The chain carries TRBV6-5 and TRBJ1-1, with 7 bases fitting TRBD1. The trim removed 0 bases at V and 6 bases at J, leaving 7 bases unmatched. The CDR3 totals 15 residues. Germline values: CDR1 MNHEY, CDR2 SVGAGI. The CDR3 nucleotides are TGTGCCAGCAGTTACTCTCCAGGGGGTGTCTCTGAAGCTTTCTTT. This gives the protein CASSYSPGGVSEAFF.

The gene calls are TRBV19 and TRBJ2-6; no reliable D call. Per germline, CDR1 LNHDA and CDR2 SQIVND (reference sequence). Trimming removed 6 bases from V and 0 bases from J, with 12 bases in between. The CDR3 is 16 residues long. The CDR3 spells CASRESKLSGANVLTF. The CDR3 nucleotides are TGTGCCAGTAGAGAATCGAAGCTCTCTGGGGCCAACGTCCTGACTTTC.

The CDR3 spells CASSTGQSYEQYF. The CDR3 nucleotides are TGTGCCAGCAGCACGGGTCAATCCTACGAGCAGTACTTC. This chain connects TRBV13 to TRBJ2-7; the D is unclear. Germline-derived CDR1 and CDR2 are PRHDT and FYEKMQ (reference sequence). The ends were cut back, 5 bases at V and 1 base at J, with 9 bases in the middle. This CDR3 is 13 amino acids long. The full variable domain, its missing parts supplied by reference TRBV13 and TRBJ2-7, is AAGVIQSPRHLIKEKRETATLKCYPIPRHDTVYWYQQGPGQDPQFLISFYEKMQSDKGSIPDRFSAQQFSDYHSELNMSSLELGDSALYFCASSTGQSYEQYFGPGTRLTVT.

The CDR3 sequence is CASGRDRGTEAFF. In DNA, the CDR3 is TGTGCCAGCGGCAGGGACAGAGGCACTGAAGCTTTCTTT. The V gene is TRBV11-3, the J gene TRBJ1-1, with 7 positions matching TRBD1. The germline V gene has CDR1 SGHNT and CDR2 YENEEA. The CDR3 consists of 13 residues. With 8 bases clipped from V and 4 bases from J, the junction kept 7 bases outside the gene matches.

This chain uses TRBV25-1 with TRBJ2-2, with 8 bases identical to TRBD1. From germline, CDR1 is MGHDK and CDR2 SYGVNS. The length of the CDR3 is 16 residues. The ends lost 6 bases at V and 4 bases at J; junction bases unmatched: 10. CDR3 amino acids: CASRYYRGDGTGELFF. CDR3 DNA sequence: TGTGCCAGCAGATATTACAGGGGGGATGGCACCGGGGAGCTGTTTTTT. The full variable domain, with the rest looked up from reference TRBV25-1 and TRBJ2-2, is EADIYQTPRYLVIGTGKKITLECSQTMGHDKMYWYQQDPGMELHLIHYSYGVNSTEKGDLSSESTVSRIRTEHFPLTLESARPSHTSQYLCASRYYRGDGTGELFFGEGSRLTVL.

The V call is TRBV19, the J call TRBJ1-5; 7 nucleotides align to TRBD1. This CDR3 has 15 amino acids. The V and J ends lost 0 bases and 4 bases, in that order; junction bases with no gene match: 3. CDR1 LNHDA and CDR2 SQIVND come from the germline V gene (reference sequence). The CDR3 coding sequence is TGTGCCAGTAGTATAGAATTGGACAGGAATCAGCCCCAGCATTTT. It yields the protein CASSIELDRNQPQHF.

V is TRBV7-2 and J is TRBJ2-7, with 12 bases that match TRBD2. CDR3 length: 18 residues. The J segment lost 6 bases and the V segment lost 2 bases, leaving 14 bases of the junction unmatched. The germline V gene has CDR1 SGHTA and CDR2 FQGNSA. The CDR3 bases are TGTGCCAGCAGCTTACTGAGCGGGCCTAGCGGGGGGGCTTCCGAGCAGTACTTC. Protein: CASSLLSGPSGGASEQYF.

The CDR3 sequence is CASSPVQGGRYTF. The CDR3 region has the DNA TGCGCCAGCAGCCCCGTACAGGGTGGTCGCTACACCTTC. The chain carries TRBV5-1 and TRBJ1-2; possible D gene TRBD1, 6 bases. The CDR3 is made up of 13 amino acids. The germline CDR1 and CDR2 sequences are SGHRS and YFSETQ. Trimming stripped 4 bases from V and 9 bases from J, with 16 bases between.

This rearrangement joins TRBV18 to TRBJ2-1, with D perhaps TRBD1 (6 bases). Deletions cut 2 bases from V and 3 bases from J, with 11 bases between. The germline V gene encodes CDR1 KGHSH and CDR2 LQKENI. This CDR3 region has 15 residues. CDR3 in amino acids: CASSPTGPFYNEQFF. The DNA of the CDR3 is TGTGCCAGCTCACCAACAGGGCCCTTCTACAATGAGCAGTTCTTC.

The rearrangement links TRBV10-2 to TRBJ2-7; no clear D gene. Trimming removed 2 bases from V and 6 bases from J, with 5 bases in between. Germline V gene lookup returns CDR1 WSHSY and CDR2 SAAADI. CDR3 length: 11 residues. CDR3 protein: CASSETGEQYF. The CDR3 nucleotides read TGCGCCAGCAGTGAGACGGGCGAGCAGTACTTC.

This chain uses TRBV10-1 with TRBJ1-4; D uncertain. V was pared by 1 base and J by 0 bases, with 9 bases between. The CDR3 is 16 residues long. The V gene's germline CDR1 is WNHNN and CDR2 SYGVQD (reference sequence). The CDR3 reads CASSEFADPTNEKLFF. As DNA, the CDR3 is TGCGCCAGCAGTGAGTTCGCAGATCCAACTAATGAAAAACTGTTTTTT.

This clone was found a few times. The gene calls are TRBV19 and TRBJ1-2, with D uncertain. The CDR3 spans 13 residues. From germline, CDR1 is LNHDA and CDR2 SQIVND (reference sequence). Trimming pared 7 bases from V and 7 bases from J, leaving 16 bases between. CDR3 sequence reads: CASNRGLRGGYTF. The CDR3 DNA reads TGTGCCAGTAATCGAGGACTGAGAGGTGGCTACACCTTC.